A selection of T cell receptor beta chains follows, all from one sample in a study of siplizumab effects on memory and regulatory T cells. Clones were read by immunoSEQ multiplex PCR, and TCRdb kept only the in-frame ones, dropping some. Of approximately 94,000 clones in the sample, over 90% were seen once. Input material: non-Treg CD4+ T cells sorted from blood. The receptor source for this set is a human donor in good health. Each CDR3 is given with its conserved first and last residue. D genes are given only for firm matches. For some rows the clone size is stated as once, few or many, or as a class when expanded; others skip it.

abundance: .; j_gene: TRBJ2-5; len: 15; d_gene: TRBD2; v_gene: TRBV7-8; CDR3aa: CASSPTAGGWETQYF; CDR3nt: TGTGCCAGCAGTCCTACAGCGGGAGGGTGGGAGACCCAGTACTTC
abundance: .; j_gene: TRBJ1-1; len: 16; d_gene: .; v_gene: TRBV5-1; CDR3aa: CASSPWPEGNSPEAFF; CDR3nt: TGCGCCAGCAGCCCGTGGCCGGAGGGGAATAGTCCTGAAGCTTTCTTT
abundance: once; j_gene: TRBJ2-7; len: 15; d_gene: TRBD2; v_gene: TRBV2; CDR3aa: CASRELAGAYYEQYF; CDR3nt: TGTGCCAGCAGGGAACTAGCGGGAGCGTACTACGAGCAGTACTTC
abundance: .; j_gene: TRBJ1-2; len: 13; d_gene: TRBD1; v_gene: TRBV18; CDR3aa: CASSPQGANGYTF; CDR3nt: TGTGCCAGCTCACCACAGGGGGCGAATGGCTACACCTTC
abundance: .; j_gene: TRBJ2-1; len: 12; d_gene: .; v_gene: TRBV7-9; CDR3aa: CASRSSLSEQFF; CDR3nt: TGTGCCAGCAGATCTAGTTTGAGTGAGCAGTTCTTC
abundance: .; j_gene: TRBJ2-3; len: 15; d_gene: TRBD2; v_gene: TRBV4-2; CDR3aa: CASSQGTSVTDTQYF; CDR3nt: TGTGCCAGCAGCCAAGGGACTAGCGTCACAGATACGCAGTATTTT
abundance: .; j_gene: TRBJ2-1; len: 13; d_gene: TRBD1; v_gene: TRBV29-1; CDR3aa: CSVRTGDYNEQFF; CDR3nt: TGCAGCGTGAGGACAGGAGACTACAATGAGCAGTTCTTC
abundance: .; j_gene: TRBJ2-2; len: 15; d_gene: TRBD1; v_gene: TRBV6-5; CDR3aa: CASSQDRGMTGELFF; CDR3nt: TGTGCCAGCAGTCAGGACAGGGGAATGACCGGGGAGCTGTTTTTT
abundance: once; j_gene: TRBJ2-3; len: 16; d_gene: TRBD1; v_gene: TRBV27; CDR3aa: CASSPRQGMITDTQYF; CDR3nt: TGTGCCAGCAGTCCACGACAGGGGATGATCACAGATACGCAGTATTTT
abundance: .; j_gene: TRBJ2-3; len: 14; d_gene: TRBD1; v_gene: TRBV7-9; CDR3aa: CASSLIIGTEIKYF; CDR3nt: TGTGCCAGCAGCTTAATTATCGGGACAGAAATAAAGTATTTT
abundance: .; j_gene: TRBJ2-3; len: 16; d_gene: .; v_gene: TRBV7-9; CDR3aa: CASSSRRLGSRDTQYF; CDR3nt: TGTGCCAGCAGCTCACGGAGGCTCGGCTCTCGGGATACGCAGTATTTT
abundance: .; j_gene: TRBJ2-3; len: 13; d_gene: .; v_gene: TRBV5-6; CDR3aa: CASSFQGTDTQYF; CDR3nt: TGTGCCAGCAGCTTCCAGGGTACGGATACGCAGTATTTT
abundance: .; j_gene: TRBJ1-2; len: 14; d_gene: TRBD1; v_gene: TRBV28; CDR3aa: CASTRGQGSYGYTF; CDR3nt: TGTGCCAGCACCCGCGGACAGGGTTCCTATGGCTACACCTTC
abundance: .; j_gene: TRBJ2-2; len: 14; d_gene: .; v_gene: TRBV7-9; CDR3aa: CASSLEISAGELFF; CDR3nt: TGTGCCAGCAGCTTAGAGATCTCCGCCGGGGAGCTGTTTTTT
abundance: .; j_gene: TRBJ2-3; len: 15; d_gene: .; v_gene: TRBV7-9; CDR3aa: CASSRGDRQQDTQYF; CDR3nt: TGTGCCAGCAGCCGGGGGGACAGACAGCAAGATACGCAGTATTTT
abundance: .; j_gene: TRBJ2-5; len: 13; d_gene: TRBD2; v_gene: TRBV10-3; CDR3aa: CAISGTSRETQYF; CDR3nt: TGTGCCATCAGTGGGACTAGTCGAGAGACCCAGTACTTC
abundance: .; j_gene: TRBJ1-1; len: 13; d_gene: .; v_gene: TRBV18; CDR3aa: CASSPGRDTEAFF; CDR3nt: TGTGCCAGCTCACCAGGGAGGGACACTGAAGCTTTCTTT
abundance: .; j_gene: TRBJ2-1; len: 17; d_gene: TRBD2; v_gene: TRBV19; CDR3aa: CASSRLAGVVAIGEQFF; CDR3nt: TGTGCCAGTAGCAGACTAGCGGGAGTAGTAGCGATCGGTGAGCAGTTCTTC
abundance: .; j_gene: TRBJ2-1; len: 14; d_gene: .; v_gene: TRBV21-1; CDR3aa: CASSNRGRRASQFF; CDR3nt: TGTGCCAGCAGCAATCGGGGTAGGAGGGCATCGCAGTTCTTC
abundance: few; j_gene: TRBJ1-1; len: 13; d_gene: .; v_gene: TRBV29-1; CDR3aa: CSVRHGRNTEAFF; CDR3nt: TGCAGCGTCAGGCACGGAAGGAACACTGAAGCTTTCTTT
abundance: few; j_gene: TRBJ2-7; len: 14; d_gene: .; v_gene: TRBV4-2; CDR3aa: CASSQGQGDYEQYF; CDR3nt: TGTGCCAGCAGCCAAGGCCAGGGAGACTACGAGCAGTACTTC
abundance: once; j_gene: TRBJ2-3; len: 14; d_gene: TRBD2; v_gene: TRBV29-1; CDR3aa: CSLTLAGNTDTQYF; CDR3nt: TGCAGCCTTACACTAGCGGGAAACACAGATACGCAGTATTTT
abundance: .; j_gene: TRBJ2-5; len: 16; d_gene: .; v_gene: TRBV2; CDR3aa: CASSLWSIGAKETQYF; CDR3nt: TGTGCCAGCAGTCTATGGAGTATCGGGGCCAAAGAGACCCAGTACTTC
abundance: .; j_gene: TRBJ2-7; len: 15; d_gene: .; v_gene: TRBV6-5; CDR3aa: CASSYSRTDNYEQYF; CDR3nt: TGTGCCAGCAGTTACTCTAGGACAGATAACTACGAGCAGTACTTC
abundance: .; j_gene: TRBJ2-7; len: 15; d_gene: TRBD2; v_gene: TRBV5-8; CDR3aa: CASSLVGTSGYEQYF; CDR3nt: TGTGCCAGCAGCTTGGTGGGGACTAGCGGATACGAGCAGTACTTC
abundance: .; j_gene: TRBJ2-3; len: 16; d_gene: .; v_gene: TRBV5-4; CDR3aa: CASSPVPGRGTDTQYF; CDR3nt: TGTGCCAGCAGCCCCGTTCCCGGGCGGGGTACAGATACGCAGTATTTT
abundance: once; j_gene: TRBJ2-7; len: 13; d_gene: .; v_gene: TRBV27; CDR3aa: CASSPKILYEQYF; CDR3nt: TGTGCCAGCAGCCCAAAAATCCTTTACGAGCAGTACTTC
abundance: once; j_gene: TRBJ1-4; len: 15; d_gene: .; v_gene: TRBV7-2; CDR3aa: CASSYDFSANEKLFF; CDR3nt: TGTGCCAGCAGCTACGATTTCTCAGCTAATGAAAAACTGTTTTTT
abundance: once; j_gene: TRBJ2-3; len: 15; d_gene: .; v_gene: TRBV7-3; CDR3aa: CASSLNPLSTDTQYF; CDR3nt: TGTGCCAGCAGCTTAAATCCCCTGAGCACAGATACGCAGTATTTT
abundance: once; j_gene: TRBJ2-3; len: 14; d_gene: .; v_gene: TRBV19; CDR3aa: CASSISTGVDTQYF; CDR3nt: TGTGCCAGTAGTATCTCTACGGGGGTAGATACGCAGTATTTT
abundance: few; j_gene: TRBJ1-5; len: 13; d_gene: .; v_gene: TRBV7-9; CDR3aa: CASSFESNQPQHF; CDR3nt: TGTGCCAGCAGCTTTGAGTCCAATCAGCCCCAGCATTTT
abundance: .; j_gene: TRBJ2-7; len: 16; d_gene: TRBD2; v_gene: TRBV5-1; CDR3aa: CASSLPTSGRANEQYF; CDR3nt: TGCGCCAGCAGCCTCCCTACTAGCGGGAGGGCGAACGAGCAGTACTTC
abundance: .; j_gene: TRBJ1-2; len: 17; d_gene: .; v_gene: TRBV18; CDR3aa: CASSRGRAPGPNYGYTF; CDR3nt: TGTGCCAGCTCACGGGGAAGGGCTCCGGGACCTAACTATGGCTACACCTTC
abundance: .; j_gene: TRBJ2-3; len: 16; d_gene: .; v_gene: TRBV14; CDR3aa: CASSPLAGPAGDTQYF; CDR3nt: TGTGCCAGCAGCCCCCTGGCGGGCCCAGCGGGAGATACGCAGTATTTT
abundance: .; j_gene: TRBJ2-5; len: 11; d_gene: .; v_gene: TRBV20-1; CDR3aa: CSARVEETQYF; CDR3nt: TGCAGTGCTAGGGTCGAAGAGACCCAGTACTTC
abundance: .; j_gene: TRBJ1-3; len: 13; d_gene: .; v_gene: TRBV6-6; CDR3aa: CASSYEGGNTIYF; CDR3nt: TGTGCCAGCAGTTACGAAGGGGGAAACACCATATATTTT
abundance: .; j_gene: TRBJ1-4; len: 15; d_gene: .; v_gene: TRBV19; CDR3aa: CASSPQTGGNEKLFF; CDR3nt: TGTGCCAGTAGTCCTCAGACAGGTGGTAATGAAAAACTGTTTTTT
abundance: .; j_gene: TRBJ1-2; len: 15; d_gene: TRBD1; v_gene: TRBV5-1; CDR3aa: CASSPGTGPYYGYTF; CDR3nt: TGCGCCAGCAGCCCGGGGACAGGGCCCTACTATGGCTACACCTTC
abundance: .; j_gene: TRBJ2-7; len: 14; d_gene: .; v_gene: TRBV5-1; CDR3aa: CASSTDRLTYEQYF; CDR3nt: TGCGCCAGCAGCACCGACAGGTTAACCTACGAGCAGTACTTC
abundance: .; j_gene: TRBJ2-3; len: 14; d_gene: TRBD1; v_gene: TRBV19; CDR3aa: CASSIGQGSNTQYF; CDR3nt: TGTGCCAGTAGTATCGGACAGGGTTCAAATACGCAGTATTTT
abundance: .; j_gene: TRBJ2-3; len: 14; d_gene: .; v_gene: TRBV9; CDR3aa: CATSRERGTDTQYF; CDR3nt: TGTGCCACCAGCCGGGAGAGAGGCACAGATACGCAGTATTTT
abundance: .; j_gene: TRBJ2-3; len: 13; d_gene: .; v_gene: TRBV6-6; CDR3aa: CASSLTSTDTQYF; CDR3nt: TGTGCCAGCAGCCTAACTTCGACAGATACGCAGTATTTT
abundance: few; j_gene: TRBJ1-2; len: 16; d_gene: .; v_gene: TRBV10-3; CDR3aa: CAISDGIYASNYGYTF; CDR3nt: TGTGCCATCAGTGACGGTATTTACGCCTCTAACTATGGCTACACCTTC
abundance: .; j_gene: TRBJ2-7; len: 14; d_gene: .; v_gene: TRBV7-3; CDR3aa: CASSPSSSSYEQYF; CDR3nt: TGTGCCAGCAGCCCCTCGTCGTCCTCCTACGAGCAGTACTTC
abundance: .; j_gene: TRBJ1-2; len: 15; d_gene: .; v_gene: TRBV6-6; CDR3aa: CASSYSFEAPAGYTF; CDR3nt: TGTGCCAGCAGTTACTCGTTCGAGGCCCCGGCGGGCTACACCTTC
abundance: .; j_gene: TRBJ1-1; len: 15; d_gene: .; v_gene: TRBV9; CDR3aa: CASSVEVGRVTEAFF; CDR3nt: TGTGCCAGCAGCGTAGAGGTGGGCAGGGTAACTGAAGCTTTCTTT
abundance: .; j_gene: TRBJ2-7; len: 14; d_gene: TRBD2; v_gene: TRBV30; CDR3aa: CAWSLTSGSSEQYF; CDR3nt: TGTGCCTGGAGTTTGACTAGCGGGAGTTCCGAGCAGTACTTC
abundance: .; j_gene: TRBJ2-1; len: 11; d_gene: .; v_gene: TRBV7-6; CDR3aa: CASSSRDEQFF; CDR3nt: TGTGCCAGCAGCAGCCGCGATGAGCAGTTCTTC